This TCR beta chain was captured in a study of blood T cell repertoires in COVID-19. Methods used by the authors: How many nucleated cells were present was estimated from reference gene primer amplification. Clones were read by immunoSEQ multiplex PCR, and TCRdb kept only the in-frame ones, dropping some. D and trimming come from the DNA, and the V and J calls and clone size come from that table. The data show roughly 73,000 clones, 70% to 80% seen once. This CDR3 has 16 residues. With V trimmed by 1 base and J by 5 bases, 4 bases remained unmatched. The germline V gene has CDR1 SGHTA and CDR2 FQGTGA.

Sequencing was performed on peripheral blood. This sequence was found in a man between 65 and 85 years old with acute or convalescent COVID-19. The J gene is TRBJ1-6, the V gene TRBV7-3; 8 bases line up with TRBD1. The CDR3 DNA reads TGTGCCAGCAGCTTAAGGGGACAGGTGAATAATTCACCCCTCCACTTT. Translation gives CASSLRGQVNNSPLHF. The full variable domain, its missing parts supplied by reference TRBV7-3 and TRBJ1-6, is GAGVSQTPSNKVTEKGKYVELRCDPISGHTALYWYRQSLGQGPEFLIYFQGTGAADDSGLPNDRFFAVRPEGSVSTLKIQRTERGDSAVYLCASSLRGQVNNSPLHFGNGTRLTVT.